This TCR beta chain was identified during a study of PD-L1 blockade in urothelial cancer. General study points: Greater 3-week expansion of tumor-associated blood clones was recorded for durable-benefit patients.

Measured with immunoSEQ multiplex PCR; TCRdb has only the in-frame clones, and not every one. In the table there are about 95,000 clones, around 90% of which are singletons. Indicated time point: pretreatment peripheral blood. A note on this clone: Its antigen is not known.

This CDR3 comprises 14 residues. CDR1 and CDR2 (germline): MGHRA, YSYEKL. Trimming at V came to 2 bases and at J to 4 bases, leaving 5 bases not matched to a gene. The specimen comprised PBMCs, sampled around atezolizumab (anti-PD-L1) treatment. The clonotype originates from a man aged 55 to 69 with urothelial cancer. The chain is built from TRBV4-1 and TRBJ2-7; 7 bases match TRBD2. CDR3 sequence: CASSQPAGEYEQYF. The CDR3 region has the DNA TGCGCCAGCAGCCAACCCGCGGGAGAGTACGAGCAGTACTTC.